This is a list of T cell receptor beta chains from one sample in a study of blood T cell repertoires in COVID-19. Using immunoSEQ multiplex PCR, the repertoire was profiled, and TCRdb retains in-frame clones only, with some absent. The sample gives approximately 180,000 clones, 82% of which show up once; around 8% is in the top ten. Source material: peripheral blood. These receptors were collected from a woman in her seventies with acute or convalescent COVID-19. Both conserved end residues are part of each CDR3. Each record gives: J gene, clone size, V gene, D gene, CDR3 protein, CDR3 DNA. D genes are given only for firm matches. Clone size, where shown, is once, few, many, or a class for clones that have expanded.

j_gene: TRBJ2-2
abundance: NA
v_gene: TRBV5-1
d_gene: NA
CDR3aa: CASTREVVTGELFF
CDR3nt: TGCGCCAGCACCCGTGAGGTGGTAACCGGGGAGCTGTTTTTT

j_gene: TRBJ2-6
abundance: NA
v_gene: TRBV18
d_gene: NA
CDR3aa: CASSPQRETGANVLTF
CDR3nt: TGTGCCAGCTCCCCTCAGCGAGAAACCGGGGCCAACGTCCTGACTTTC

j_gene: TRBJ2-2
abundance: NA
v_gene: TRBV6-5
d_gene: TRBD1
CDR3aa: CASSYFGQGGTGELFF
CDR3nt: TGTGCCAGCAGTTACTTCGGACAGGGTGGCACCGGGGAGCTGTTTTTT

j_gene: TRBJ2-1
abundance: once
v_gene: TRBV4-1
d_gene: TRBD1
CDR3aa: CASSQDGQGAIEQFF
CDR3nt: TGCGCCAGCAGCCAGGATGGACAGGGGGCGATTGAGCAGTTCTTC

j_gene: TRBJ2-1
abundance: NA
v_gene: TRBV2
d_gene: TRBD2
CDR3aa: CASMGSGQINEQFF
CDR3nt: TGTGCCAGCATGGGTAGCGGGCAAATCAATGAGCAGTTCTTC

j_gene: TRBJ1-2
abundance: NA
v_gene: TRBV5-1
d_gene: TRBD1
CDR3aa: CASSLGAPGGQYNYGYTF
CDR3nt: TGCGCCAGCAGCTTGGGGGCACCCGGGGGACAGTACAACTATGGCTACACCTTC

j_gene: TRBJ2-5
abundance: NA
v_gene: TRBV7-9
d_gene: TRBD1
CDR3aa: CASSTDREPNQPQYF
CDR3nt: TGTGCCAGCAGCACGGACAGGGAACCCAACCAGCCCCAGTACTTC

j_gene: TRBJ2-2
abundance: once
v_gene: TRBV11-3
d_gene: NA
CDR3aa: CASSLFSLASGELFF
CDR3nt: TGTGCCAGCAGCTTATTTTCCCTAGCGTCCGGGGAGCTGTTTTTT

j_gene: TRBJ1-6
abundance: once
v_gene: TRBV3-1/TRBV3-2
d_gene: NA
CDR3aa: CASSPWGRSGSPLHF
CDR3nt: TGTGCCAGCAGCCCTTGGGGGCGAAGCGGTTCACCCCTCCACTTT

j_gene: TRBJ2-3
abundance: NA
v_gene: TRBV5-1
d_gene: NA
CDR3aa: CASSFRRPSTDTQYF
CDR3nt: TGCGCCAGCAGCTTCAGGCGACCTAGCACAGATACGCAGTATTTT

j_gene: TRBJ1-1
abundance: NA
v_gene: TRBV7-2
d_gene: NA
CDR3aa: CASSSRSRAFF
CDR3nt: TGTGCCAGCAGCTCCCGGTCGAGAGCTTTCTTT

j_gene: TRBJ1-1
abundance: NA
v_gene: TRBV7-2
d_gene: TRBD1
CDR3aa: CASSLEGQGTEAFF
CDR3nt: TGTGCCAGCAGCTTGGAGGGACAGGGCACTGAAGCTTTCTTT

j_gene: TRBJ2-1
abundance: NA
v_gene: TRBV6-4
d_gene: TRBD2
CDR3aa: CASSRSGGADNEQFF
CDR3nt: TGTGCCAGCAGTCGGAGCGGGGGGGCTGACAATGAGCAGTTCTTC

j_gene: TRBJ2-1
abundance: NA
v_gene: TRBV7-2
d_gene: TRBD1
CDR3aa: CASSLTGGSYNEQFF
CDR3nt: TGTGCCAGCAGCTTGACAGGGGGGAGCTACAATGAGCAGTTCTTC

j_gene: TRBJ1-2
abundance: NA
v_gene: TRBV28
d_gene: NA
CDR3aa: CASSLVGVYGYTF
CDR3nt: TGTGCCAGCAGTTTAGTAGGGGTCTATGGCTACACCTTC

j_gene: TRBJ1-5
abundance: NA
v_gene: TRBV7-2
d_gene: NA
CDR3aa: CASSLGRGTNQPQHF
CDR3nt: TGTGCCAGCAGCTTAGGTCGGGGTACGAATCAGCCCCAGCATTTT

j_gene: TRBJ1-1
abundance: NA
v_gene: TRBV7-4
d_gene: NA
CDR3aa: CASPTENTEAFF
CDR3nt: TGTGCCAGCCCGACAGAGAACACTGAAGCTTTCTTT

j_gene: TRBJ2-7
abundance: few
v_gene: TRBV28
d_gene: TRBD1
CDR3aa: CASNGQGDEQYF
CDR3nt: TGTGCCAGCAACGGACAGGGGGACGAGCAGTACTTC

j_gene: TRBJ2-1
abundance: NA
v_gene: TRBV15
d_gene: TRBD1
CDR3aa: CATSRPPGQGIYEQFF
CDR3nt: TGTGCCACCAGCAGACCTCCGGGACAGGGGATCTATGAGCAGTTCTTC

j_gene: TRBJ2-6
abundance: few
v_gene: TRBV7-2
d_gene: TRBD2
CDR3aa: CASSDSGGNSGANVLTF
CDR3nt: TGTGCCAGCAGCGATAGCGGGGGGAACTCTGGGGCCAACGTCCTGACTTTC

j_gene: TRBJ2-5
abundance: NA
v_gene: TRBV18
d_gene: TRBD2
CDR3aa: CASSPSGGRPETQYF
CDR3nt: TGTGCCAGCTCACCCTCGGGGGGGCGCCCAGAGACCCAGTACTTC

j_gene: TRBJ1-2
abundance: NA
v_gene: TRBV30
d_gene: NA
CDR3aa: CAWSRTANYGYTF
CDR3nt: TGTGCCTGGAGTCGGACAGCTAACTATGGCTACACCTTC

j_gene: TRBJ1-5
abundance: NA
v_gene: TRBV18
d_gene: NA
CDR3aa: CASSRDNSNQPQHF
CDR3nt: TGTGCCAGCTCACGAGACAATAGCAATCAGCCCCAGCATTTT

j_gene: TRBJ2-3
abundance: NA
v_gene: TRBV5-6
d_gene: NA
CDR3aa: CASSFGLGDTQYF
CDR3nt: TGTGCCAGCAGCTTCGGGTTGGGTGATACGCAGTATTTT

j_gene: TRBJ2-7
abundance: NA
v_gene: TRBV7-2
d_gene: NA
CDR3aa: CASSYTGNSMYEQYF
CDR3nt: TGTGCCAGCAGCTACACAGGGAATTCTATGTACGAGCAGTACTTC

j_gene: TRBJ1-1
abundance: once
v_gene: TRBV23-1
d_gene: TRBD1
CDR3aa: CATPLTRDRLNTEAFF
CDR3nt: TGCGCCACTCCATTGACCCGGGACAGGTTGAACACTGAAGCTTTCTTT

j_gene: TRBJ1-6
abundance: NA
v_gene: TRBV6-1
d_gene: TRBD1
CDR3aa: CASSEAPTGISPLHF
CDR3nt: TGTGCCAGCAGTGAAGCCCCGACAGGGATATCACCCCTCCACTTT

j_gene: TRBJ2-3
abundance: NA
v_gene: TRBV7-2
d_gene: TRBD2
CDR3aa: CASSLGLAGGRIRRYF
CDR3nt: TGTGCCAGCAGCTTGGGACTAGCGGGGGGGCGTATCAGGCGGTATTTT

j_gene: TRBJ2-7
abundance: once
v_gene: TRBV25-1
d_gene: TRBD1
CDR3aa: CASSGTGGFSSYEQYF
CDR3nt: TGTGCCAGCAGTGGGACAGGGGGTTTTTCATCCTACGAGCAGTACTTC

j_gene: TRBJ1-5
abundance: few
v_gene: TRBV28
d_gene: TRBD1
CDR3aa: CASKVRQGVDQPQHF
CDR3nt: TGTGCCAGCAAAGTCAGGCAGGGGGTGGATCAGCCCCAGCATTTT

j_gene: TRBJ2-1
abundance: NA
v_gene: TRBV27
d_gene: NA
CDR3aa: CASSLGPPKAGHTEQFF
CDR3nt: TGTGCCAGCAGTTTAGGTCCCCCGAAGGCAGGGCATACTGAGCAGTTCTTC

j_gene: TRBJ2-4
abundance: NA
v_gene: TRBV7-9
d_gene: TRBD1
CDR3aa: CASSLEGGFDKNIQYF
CDR3nt: TGTGCCAGCAGCTTAGAAGGGGGCTTTGACAAAAACATTCAGTACTTC